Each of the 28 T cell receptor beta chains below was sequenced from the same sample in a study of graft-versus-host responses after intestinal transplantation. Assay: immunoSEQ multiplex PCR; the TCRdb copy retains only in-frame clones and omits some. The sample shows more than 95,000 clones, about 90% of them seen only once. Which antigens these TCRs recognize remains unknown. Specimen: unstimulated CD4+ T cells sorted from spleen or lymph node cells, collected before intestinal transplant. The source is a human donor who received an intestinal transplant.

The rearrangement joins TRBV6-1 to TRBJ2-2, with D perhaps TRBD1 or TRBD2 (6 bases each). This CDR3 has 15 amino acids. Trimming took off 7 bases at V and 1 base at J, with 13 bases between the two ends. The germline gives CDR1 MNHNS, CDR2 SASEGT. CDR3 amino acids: CASIWGALNTGELFF. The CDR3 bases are TGTGCCAGCATTTGGGGGGCTCTGAACACCGGGGAGCTGTTTTTT.

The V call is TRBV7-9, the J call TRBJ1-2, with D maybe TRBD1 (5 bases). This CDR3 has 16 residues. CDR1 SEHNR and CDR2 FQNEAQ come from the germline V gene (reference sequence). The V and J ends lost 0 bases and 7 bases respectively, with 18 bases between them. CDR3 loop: CASSLAPQDIQGGYTF. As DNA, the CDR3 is TGTGCCAGCAGCTTAGCCCCCCAGGACATCCAGGGTGGCTACACCTTC.

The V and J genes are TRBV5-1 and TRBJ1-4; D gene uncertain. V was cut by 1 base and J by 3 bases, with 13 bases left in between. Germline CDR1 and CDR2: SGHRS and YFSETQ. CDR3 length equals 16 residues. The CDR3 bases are TGCGCCAGCAGCTTGTTACCTCTAGAGGCTAATGAAAAACTGTTTTTT. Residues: CASSLLPLEANEKLFF.

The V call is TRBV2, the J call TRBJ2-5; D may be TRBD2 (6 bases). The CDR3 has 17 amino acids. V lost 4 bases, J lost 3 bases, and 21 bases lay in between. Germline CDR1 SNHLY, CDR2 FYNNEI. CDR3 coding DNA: TGTGCCAGCAGTGCCCCTCCCGGTGGGGGGAAGGAAGAGACCCAGTACTTC. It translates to CASSAPPGGGKEETQYF. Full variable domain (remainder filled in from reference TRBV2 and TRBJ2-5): EPEVTQTPSHQVTQMGQEVILRCVPISNHLYFYWYRQILGQKVEFLVSFYNNEISEKSEIFDDQFSVERPDGSNFTLKIRSTKLEDSAMYFCASSAPPGGGKEETQYFGPGTRLLVL.

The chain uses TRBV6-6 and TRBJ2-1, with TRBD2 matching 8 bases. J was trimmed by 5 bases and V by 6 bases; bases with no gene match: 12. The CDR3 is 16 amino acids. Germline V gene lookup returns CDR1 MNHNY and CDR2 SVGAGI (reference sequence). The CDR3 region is CASSPPPGLGNNEQFF. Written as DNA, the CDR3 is TGTGCCAGCAGCCCCCCACCGGGACTAGGGAACAATGAGCAGTTCTTC.

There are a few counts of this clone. Here the CDR3 reads CASSRAAVQETQYF. The CDR3 DNA reads as TGTGCCAGCAGCAGAGCGGCGGTACAGGAGACCCAGTACTTC. The chain links TRBV7-2 to TRBJ2-5, with TRBD2 as a possible D gene (5 bases). The germline V gene has CDR1 SGHTA and CDR2 FQGNSA. Trimming stripped 5 bases from V and 5 bases from J, with 15 bases between. The CDR3 sequence is 14 residues long.

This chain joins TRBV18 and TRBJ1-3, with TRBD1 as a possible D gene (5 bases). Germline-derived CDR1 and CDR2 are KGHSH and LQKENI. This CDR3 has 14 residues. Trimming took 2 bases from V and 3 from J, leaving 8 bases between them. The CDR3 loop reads CASSPGRDGNTIYF. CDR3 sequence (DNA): TGTGCCAGCTCACCAGGCAGGGATGGAAACACCATATATTTT. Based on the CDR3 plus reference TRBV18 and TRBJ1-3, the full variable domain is NAGVMQNPRHLVRRRGQEARLRCSPMKGHSHVYWYRQLPEEGLKFMVYLQKENIIDESGMPKERFSAEFPKEGPSILRIQQVVRGDSAAYFCASSPGRDGNTIYFGEGSWLTVV.

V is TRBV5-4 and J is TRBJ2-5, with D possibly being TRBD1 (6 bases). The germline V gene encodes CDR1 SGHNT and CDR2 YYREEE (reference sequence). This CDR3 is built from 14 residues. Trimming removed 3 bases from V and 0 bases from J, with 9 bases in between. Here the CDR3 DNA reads TGTGCCAGCAGCTCGGACAGCTACCAAGAGACCCAGTACTTC. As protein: CASSSDSYQETQYF.

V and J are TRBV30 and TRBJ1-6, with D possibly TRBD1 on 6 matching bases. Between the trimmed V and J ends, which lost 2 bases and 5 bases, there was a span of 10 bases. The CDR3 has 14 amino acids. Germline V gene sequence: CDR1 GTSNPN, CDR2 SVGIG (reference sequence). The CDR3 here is CAWSKGQNNSPLHF. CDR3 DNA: TGTGCCTGGAGTAAGGGACAAAATAATTCACCCCTCCACTTT. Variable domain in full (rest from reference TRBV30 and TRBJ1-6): SQTIHQWPATLVQPVGSPLSLECTVEGTSNPNLYWYRQAAGRGLQLLFYSVGIGQISSEVPQNLSASRPQDRQFILSSKKLLLSDSGFYLCAWSKGQNNSPLHFGNGTRLTVT.

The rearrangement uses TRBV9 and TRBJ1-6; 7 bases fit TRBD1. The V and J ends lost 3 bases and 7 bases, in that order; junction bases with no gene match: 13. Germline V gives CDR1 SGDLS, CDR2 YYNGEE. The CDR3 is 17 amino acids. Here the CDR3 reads CASSERDSGLENSPLHF. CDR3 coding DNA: TGTGCCAGCAGCGAACGGGACAGCGGATTGGAAAATTCACCCCTCCACTTT.

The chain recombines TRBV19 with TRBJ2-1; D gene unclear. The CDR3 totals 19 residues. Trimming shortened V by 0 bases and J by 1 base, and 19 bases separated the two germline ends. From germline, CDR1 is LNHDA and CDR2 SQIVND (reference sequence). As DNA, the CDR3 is TGTGCCAGTAGTATAGATCTATTTTTGTCGGCTCCTTCCTACAATGAGCAGTTCTTC. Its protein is CASSIDLFLSAPSYNEQFF.

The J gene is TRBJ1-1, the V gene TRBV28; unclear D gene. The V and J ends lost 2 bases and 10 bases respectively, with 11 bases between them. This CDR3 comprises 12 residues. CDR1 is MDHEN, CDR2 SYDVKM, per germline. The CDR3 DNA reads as TGTGCCAGCAGTTTAGAGGCACGACTAGCTTTCTTT. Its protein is CASSLEARLAFF.

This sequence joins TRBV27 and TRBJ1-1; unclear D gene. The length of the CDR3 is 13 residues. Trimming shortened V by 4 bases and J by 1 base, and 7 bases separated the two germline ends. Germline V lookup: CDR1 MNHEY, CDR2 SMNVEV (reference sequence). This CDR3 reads CASSWLSNTEAFF. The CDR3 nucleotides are TGTGCCAGCAGTTGGTTGTCGAACACTGAAGCTTTCTTT.

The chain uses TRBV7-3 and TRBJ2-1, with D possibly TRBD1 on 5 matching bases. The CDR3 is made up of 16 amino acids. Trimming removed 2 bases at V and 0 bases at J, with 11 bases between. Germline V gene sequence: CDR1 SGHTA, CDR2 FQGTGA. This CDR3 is CASSLYVDSSYNEQFF. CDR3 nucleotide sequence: TGTGCCAGCAGCTTATACGTAGACAGCTCCTACAATGAGCAGTTCTTC.

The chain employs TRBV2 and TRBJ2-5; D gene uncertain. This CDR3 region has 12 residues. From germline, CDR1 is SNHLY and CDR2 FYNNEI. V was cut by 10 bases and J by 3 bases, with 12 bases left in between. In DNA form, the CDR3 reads TGTGCCACTAAAGGACCAGAAGAGACCCAGTACTTC. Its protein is CATKGPEETQYF.

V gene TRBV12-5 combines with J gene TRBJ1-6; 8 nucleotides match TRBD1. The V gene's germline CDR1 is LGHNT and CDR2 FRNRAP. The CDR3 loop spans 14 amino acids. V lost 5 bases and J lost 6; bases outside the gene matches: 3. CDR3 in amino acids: CASGLGQGNSPLHF. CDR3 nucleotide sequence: TGTGCTAGTGGTCTAGGACAGGGTAATTCACCCCTCCACTTT.

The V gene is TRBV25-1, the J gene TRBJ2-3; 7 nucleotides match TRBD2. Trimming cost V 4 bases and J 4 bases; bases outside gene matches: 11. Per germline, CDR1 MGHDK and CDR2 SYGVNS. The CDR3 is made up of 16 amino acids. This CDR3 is CASSAQRGVSADTQYF. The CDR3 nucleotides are TGTGCCAGCAGTGCCCAGCGGGGAGTATCGGCAGATACGCAGTATTTT.

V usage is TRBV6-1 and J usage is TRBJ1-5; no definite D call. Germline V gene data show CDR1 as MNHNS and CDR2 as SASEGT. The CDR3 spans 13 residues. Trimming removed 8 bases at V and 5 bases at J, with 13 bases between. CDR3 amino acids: CASQERRDQPQHF. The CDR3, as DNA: TGTGCCAGCCAGGAGCGACGCGATCAGCCCCAGCATTTT.

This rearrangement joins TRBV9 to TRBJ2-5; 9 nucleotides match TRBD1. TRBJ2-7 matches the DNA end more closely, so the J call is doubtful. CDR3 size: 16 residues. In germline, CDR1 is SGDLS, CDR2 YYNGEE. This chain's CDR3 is CASSLDSGTGRYEQYF. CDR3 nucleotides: TGTGCCAGCAGCCTCGACTCCGGGACAGGGAGGTACGAGCAGTACTTC.

The CDR3 region has the DNA TGCGCCAGCAGCCAACCCGCCCGGGCCGGGGAGCTGTTTTTT. This sequence encodes CASSQPARAGELFF. V gene TRBV4-1 combines with J gene TRBJ2-2; no reliable D call. CDR3 length: 14 amino acids. Per germline, CDR1 MGHRA and CDR2 YSYEKL. Deletions cut 2 bases from V and 6 bases from J, with 10 bases between.

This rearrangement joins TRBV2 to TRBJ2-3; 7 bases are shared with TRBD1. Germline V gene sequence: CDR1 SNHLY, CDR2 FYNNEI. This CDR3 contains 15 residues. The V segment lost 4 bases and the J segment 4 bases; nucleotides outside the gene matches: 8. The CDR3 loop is CASSGQGMASDTQYF. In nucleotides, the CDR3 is TGTGCCAGCAGTGGACAGGGTATGGCATCAGATACGCAGTATTTT.

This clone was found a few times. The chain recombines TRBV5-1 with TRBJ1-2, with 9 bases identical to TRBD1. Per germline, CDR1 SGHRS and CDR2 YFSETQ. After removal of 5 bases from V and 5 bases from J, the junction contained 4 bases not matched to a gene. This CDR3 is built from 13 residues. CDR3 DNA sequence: TGCGCCAGCAGACCCGGGACAGGGTATGGCTACACCTTC. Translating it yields CASRPGTGYGYTF.

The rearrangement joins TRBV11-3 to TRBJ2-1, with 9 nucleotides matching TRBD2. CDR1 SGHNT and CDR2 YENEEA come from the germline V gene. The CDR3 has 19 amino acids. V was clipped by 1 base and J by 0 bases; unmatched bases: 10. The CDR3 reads CASSLVKRGAQPSYNEQFF. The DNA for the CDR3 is TGTGCCAGCAGCTTAGTAAAGCGGGGGGCCCAGCCCTCCTACAATGAGCAGTTCTTC.

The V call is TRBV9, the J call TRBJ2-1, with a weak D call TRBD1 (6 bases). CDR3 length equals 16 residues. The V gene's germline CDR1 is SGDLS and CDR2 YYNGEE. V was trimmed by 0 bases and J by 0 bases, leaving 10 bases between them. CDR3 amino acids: CASSVGGQDSYNEQFF. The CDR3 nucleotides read TGTGCCAGCAGCGTAGGGGGGCAGGACTCCTACAATGAGCAGTTCTTC.

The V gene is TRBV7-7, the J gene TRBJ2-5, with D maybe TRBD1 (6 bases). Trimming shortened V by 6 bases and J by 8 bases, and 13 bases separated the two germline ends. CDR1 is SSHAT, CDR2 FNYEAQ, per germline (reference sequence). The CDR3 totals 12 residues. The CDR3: CASRGSRGTQYF. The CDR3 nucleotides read TGTGCCAGCAGGGGCTCCAGGGGAACCCAGTACTTC.

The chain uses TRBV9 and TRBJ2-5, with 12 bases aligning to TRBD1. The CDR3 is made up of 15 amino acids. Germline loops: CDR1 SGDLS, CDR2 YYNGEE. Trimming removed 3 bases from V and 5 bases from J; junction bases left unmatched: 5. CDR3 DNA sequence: TGTGCCAGCAGCGGGGACAGGGGGCCCGTTGAGACCCAGTACTTC. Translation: CASSGDRGPVETQYF.

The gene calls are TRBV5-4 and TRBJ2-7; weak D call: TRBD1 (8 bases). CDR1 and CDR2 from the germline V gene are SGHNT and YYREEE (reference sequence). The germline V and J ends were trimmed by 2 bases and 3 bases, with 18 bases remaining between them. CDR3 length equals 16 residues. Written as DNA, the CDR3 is TGTGCCAGCAGCTTCAACAGGGGGGGAACTATCTACGAGCAGTACTTC. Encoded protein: CASSFNRGGTIYEQYF.

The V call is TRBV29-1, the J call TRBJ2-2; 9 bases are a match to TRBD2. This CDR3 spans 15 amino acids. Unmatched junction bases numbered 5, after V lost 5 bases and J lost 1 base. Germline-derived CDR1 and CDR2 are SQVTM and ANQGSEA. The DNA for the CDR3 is TGCAGCGTTAGCGGGGGGCCCAAGAACACCGGGGAGCTGTTTTTT. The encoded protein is CSVSGGPKNTGELFF.